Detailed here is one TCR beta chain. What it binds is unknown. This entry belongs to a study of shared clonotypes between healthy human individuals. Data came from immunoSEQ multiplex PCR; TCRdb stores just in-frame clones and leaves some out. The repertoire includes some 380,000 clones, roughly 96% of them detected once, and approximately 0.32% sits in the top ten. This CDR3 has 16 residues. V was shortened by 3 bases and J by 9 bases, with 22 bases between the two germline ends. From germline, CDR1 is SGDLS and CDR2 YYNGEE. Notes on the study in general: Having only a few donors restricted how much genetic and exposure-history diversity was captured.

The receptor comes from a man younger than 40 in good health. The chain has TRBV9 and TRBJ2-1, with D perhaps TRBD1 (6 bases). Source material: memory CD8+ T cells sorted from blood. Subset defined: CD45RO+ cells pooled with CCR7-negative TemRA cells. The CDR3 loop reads CASSAAGAGPWSEQFF. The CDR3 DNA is TGTGCCAGCAGCGCCGCAGGGGCCGGGCCGTGGAGTGAGCAGTTCTTC.